The clone carrying this T cell receptor beta chain was seen repeatedly, ten times or more. This specimen belongs to a study of identical twins. Germline assignment: CDR1 SEHNR and CDR2 FQNEAQ (reference sequence). CDR3 length: 15 residues. The V end was cut by 4 bases, the J end by 5 bases, with 12 bases between. TCRdb processed the 5' RACE reads anew with MiXCR; each CDR3 protein has one entry. This sample yields just under 650,000 distinct CDR3 sequences, of which 7.1% are seen a single time; about 1.6% belongs to the top ten. These data also formed part of another study, on yellow fever vaccine responses in identical twins.

The material sequenced was PBMCs. The chain recombines TRBV7-9 with TRBJ1-6, with D tentatively TRBD1 (5 bases). The sequence was collected from a young woman in good health. The CDR3 DNA sequence: TGTGCCAGCAGCTCTGGGACCGCGAATAATTCACCCCTCCACTTT. Translating gives CASSSGTANNSPLHF.